The 15 T cell receptor beta chains reported below all come from one sample, sequenced in a study of blood T cell repertoires in COVID-19. Produced via immunoSEQ multiplex PCR; TCRdb's table is partial and in-frame only. The sample consists of hundreds of thousands of clones, approximately 86% of them appearing once. Source material: PBMCs or T cells enriched from blood (not recorded which). These receptor sequences come from a woman aged 55-70 years who had recovered from COVID-19.

This clone appeared a single time. The chain employs TRBV21-1 and TRBJ1-2; TRBD1, the table's D call, was not compared with the DNA. TRBV21-1 is a pseudogene. This CDR3 spans 15 amino acids. The CDR3 loop reads CASPNGDRKNYGYTF. DNA of the CDR3: TGTGCCAGTCCCAATGGGGACAGGAAGAACTATGGCTACACCTTC.

The chain uses TRBV6-4 and TRBJ1-1, with D perhaps matching TRBD1 (6 bases). CDR3 length: 14 amino acids. V was clipped by 3 bases and J by 4 bases, with 12 bases between them. Germline assignment: CDR1 MRHNA and CDR2 SNTAGT. CDR3 DNA: TGTGCCAGCAGTGAGATCCCAGGGGTCACTGAAGCTTTCTTT. Translating gives CASSEIPGVTEAFF.

The chain employs TRBV4-1 and TRBJ2-1, with 9 positions matching TRBD2. The CDR3 sequence is 18 residues long. V lost 4 bases to trimming and J lost 1 base; unmatched junction nucleotides: 11. Germline loops: CDR1 MGHRA, CDR2 YSYEKL. The CDR3 region has the DNA TGCGCCAGCAGCCTCAGGCGAGCGGGGGGATTGTCCTACAATGAGCAGTTCTTC. Encoded protein: CASSLRRAGGLSYNEQFF.

The V call is TRBV5-1, the J call TRBJ1-1, with 9 bases aligning to TRBD1. Per the germline V gene, CDR1 is SGHRS and CDR2 is YFSETQ. The V gene end was trimmed by 7 bases and the J gene end by 0 bases; junction bases not matched to a gene: 7. CDR3 length equals 15 residues. CDR3 sequence: CASRGQGTLNTEAFF. CDR3 bases: TGCGCCAGCCGCGGACAGGGGACTTTGAACACTGAAGCTTTCTTT.

The chain employs TRBV7-9 and TRBJ2-1; D remains unclear. Germline-derived CDR1 and CDR2 are SEHNR and FQNEAQ (reference sequence). CDR3 length: 11 amino acids. V was cut by 4 bases and J by 10 bases, with 8 bases left in between. The CDR3 here is CASSYTWEQFF. CDR3 in DNA: TGTGCCAGCAGCTACACGTGGGAGCAGTTCTTC.

The CDR3 DNA reads TGTGCCTGGAGTCGTCGGGGAGAGACCCAGTACTTC. It is translated as CAWSRRGETQYF. The gene calls are TRBV30 and TRBJ2-5, with D perhaps matching TRBD2 (5 bases). The CDR3 is made up of 12 amino acids. V gave up 2 bases and J gave up 4 bases, with 8 bases separating them. Germline V gene data show CDR1 as GTSNPN and CDR2 as SVGIG (reference sequence).

This clone has more than one count but fewer than ten. V gene TRBV7-9 combines with J gene TRBJ2-7; 8 bases are a match to TRBD1. CDR1 and CDR2 from the germline V gene are SEHNR and FQNEAQ (reference sequence). CDR3 length: 14 residues. The junction had 4 bases not matched to a gene; V was cut back by 1 base and J by 5 bases. The CDR3 sequence: CASSLGAGGDEQYF. Written as DNA, the CDR3 is TGTGCCAGCAGCTTAGGGGCAGGGGGCGACGAGCAGTACTTC.

This chain uses TRBV10-3 with TRBJ2-1; TRBD2 is a possible D gene (7 bases). Per the germline V gene, CDR1 is ENHRY and CDR2 is SYGVKD. This CDR3 contains 15 residues. Trimming took 2 bases from V and 6 from J, leaving 14 bases between them. The DNA for the CDR3 is TGTGCCATCAGTGAGGAGGGGGGGGCCTTCAATGAGCAGTTCTTC. Protein product: CAISEEGGAFNEQFF.

The chain joins TRBV6-6 to TRBJ1-1, with D uncertain. Germline assignment: CDR1 MNHNY and CDR2 SVGAGI (reference sequence). The CDR3 loop spans 15 amino acids. V shed 7 bases and J shed 6 bases, with 21 bases lying between them. Here the CDR3 reads CASTGTHRREAEAFF. DNA for the CDR3: TGTGCCAGCACGGGAACGCATCGGAGGGAGGCTGAAGCTTTCTTT.

The V gene is TRBV6-1, the J gene TRBJ2-1; tentative D call: TRBD2 (5 bases). From germline, CDR1 is MNHNS and CDR2 SASEGT. This CDR3 contains 13 residues. Trimming removed 2 bases from V and 10 bases from J, with 12 bases in between. The CDR3 bases are TGTGCCAGCAGTGAATTTCGGGGAAACGAGCAGTTCTTC. Encoded protein: CASSEFRGNEQFF.

V and J are TRBV24-1 and TRBJ2-1, with 14 bases aligning to TRBD2. Trimming removed 5 bases from V and 2 bases from J; junction bases left unmatched: 4. The germline V gene has CDR1 KGHDR and CDR2 SFDVKD. CDR3 length: 17 residues. The CDR3 loop reads CATSVWTSGGTYNEQFF. The CDR3 coding sequence is TGTGCCACCAGTGTCTGGACTAGCGGGGGGACCTACAATGAGCAGTTCTTC.

The chain employs TRBV6-5 and TRBJ1-6; no firm D call. V was shortened by 6 bases and J by 10 bases, with 16 bases between the two germline ends. CDR1 is MNHEY, CDR2 SVGAGI, per germline. The CDR3 contains 14 residues. CDR3 DNA: TGTGCCAGCAGCCCCTTCCGCGGAAAGTCACCCCTCCACTTT. Translation: CASSPFRGKSPLHF.

The chain has TRBV11-2 and TRBJ2-2; 7 positions agree with TRBD1. This CDR3 comprises 14 residues. The ends lost 1 base at V and 6 bases at J; junction bases unmatched: 2. Germline V CDR1 and CDR2: SGHAT, FQNNGV. This CDR3 reads CASSLVGGAGELFF. The CDR3 coding sequence is TGTGCCAGCAGCTTAGTAGGGGGCGCCGGGGAGCTGTTTTTT.

V gene TRBV10-1 combines with J gene TRBJ1-1; the D is unclear. Germline V gene sequence: CDR1 WNHNN, CDR2 SYGVQD (reference sequence). Trimming removed 5 bases from V and 4 bases from J, with 11 bases in between. The CDR3 consists of 13 residues. Written as DNA, the CDR3 is TGCGCCAGCAGTTCCCCCGGGAGCACTGAAGCTTTCTTT. It codes for CASSSPGSTEAFF.

The chain links TRBV7-2 to TRBJ2-6, with D possibly TRBD1 on 5 matching bases. The V gene lost 5 bases and the J gene lost 2 bases, with 10 bases spanning the gap. This CDR3 region has 15 residues. The germline CDR1 and CDR2 sequences are SGHTA and FQGNSA. The DNA for the CDR3 is TGTGCCAGCAGCCAGACAGTAACTGGGGCCAACGTCCTGACTTTC. Its translation is CASSQTVTGANVLTF.